Sequencing of this T cell receptor beta chain was carried out in a study of blood T cell repertoires in COVID-19. Overall study context: Italy, Spain and the United States were the sources of the convalescent and acute COVID-19 samples. Nucleic acid was either cDNA or gDNA, and it came from T cells, B-cell-depleted T cells, or PBMCs.

The table came from immunoSEQ multiplex PCR; TCRdb's copy has only in-frame clones and leaves some out. The sample carries about 300,000 clones, approximately 92% recorded once. The CDR3 length is 16 residues. V lost 6 bases to trimming and J lost 4 bases; unmatched junction nucleotides: 7. Germline lookup yields CDR1 KGHSH and CDR2 LQKENI. The sequencing sample was made of peripheral blood. The genes are TRBV18 and TRBJ2-2; 11 nucleotides match TRBD2. The receptor was isolated from a woman aged 25-40 years with COVID-19, enrolled during active disease. Here the CDR3 DNA reads TGTGCCAGCTCTCCGGGACTAGCGGCAGTCACCGGGGAGCTGTTTTTT. It translates to CASSPGLAAVTGELFF.